This T cell receptor beta chain originates from a study of T cell repertoires in cytomegalovirus infection. The CDR3 consists of 15 residues. V shed 6 bases and J shed 0 bases, with 15 bases lying between them. In germline, CDR1 is MDHEN, CDR2 SYDVKM. Study-wide findings and caveats: Within the response measured ex vivo, HLA-C-restricted CMV-specific TCR beta clonotypes were dominant.

TCRdb reprocessed the reads via MiXCR and lists one record per CDR3 protein. Of 160,000 or so distinct CDR3 sequences detected, 15% to 20% appear once; the ten largest clones hold about 17%. Turning to this clonotype: Antigen unknown.

This clonotype was obtained from a human donor in good health (CMV status not recorded). Some clones in this sample may be carry-over from other donors' samples. The source material was CD8+ T cells from PBMCs. This chain connects TRBV28 to TRBJ2-7; D is possibly TRBD1 (6 bases). As DNA, the CDR3 is TGTGCCAGCAGCCCTATGATAGGGGGCTCCTACGAGCAGTACTTC. It is translated as CASSPMIGGSYEQYF.